The 14 T cell receptor beta chains in this list originate from one sample, sequenced in a study of T cell responses to AZD1222 COVID-19 vaccine. Clones were read by immunoSEQ multiplex PCR, and TCRdb kept only the in-frame ones, dropping some. The sample consists of more than 95,000 clones, around 90% of them appearing once. The starting material was peripheral blood, obtained on day 0 of AZD1222 vaccination. These receptors all stem from an adult in good health.

The chain joins TRBV10-1 to TRBJ2-1; no firm D call. The CDR3 contains 12 residues. In germline, CDR1 is WNHNN, CDR2 SYGVQD (reference sequence). V was cut by 0 bases and J by 8 bases, with 5 bases left in between. The CDR3 coding sequence is TGCGCCAGCAGTGAGTCTCGGGATGAGCAGTTCTTC. Its protein is CASSESRDEQFF.

The chain combines TRBV29-1 with TRBJ2-5; 7 bases are shared with TRBD1. CDR1 SQVTM and CDR2 ANQGSEA come from the germline V gene. This CDR3 has 13 amino acids. Germline trimming cut 7 bases from V and 2 bases from J; bases unmatched to any gene: 7. The CDR3 loop reads CSAGQDSQETQYF. The CDR3 bases are TGCAGCGCTGGACAGGACTCACAAGAGACCCAGTACTTC.

The chain is built from TRBV10-3 and TRBJ1-6; D unresolved. Trimming took 4 bases from V and 8 from J, leaving 6 bases between them. This CDR3 is built from 12 residues. Germline CDR1 and CDR2: ENHRY and SYGVKD. DNA for the CDR3: TGTGCCATCAGTGGAGTTGATTCACCCCTCCACTTT. Its protein product is CAISGVDSPLHF.

The chain couples TRBV24-1 to TRBJ2-3; 9 nucleotides agree with TRBD1. The CDR3 has 16 residues. Germline assignment: CDR1 KGHDR and CDR2 SFDVKD. Trimming removed 4 bases from V and 2 bases from J; junction bases left unmatched: 6. CDR3 protein: CATSDSGTGSTDTQYF. CDR3 bases: TGTGCCACCAGTGACTCCGGGACAGGGTCCACAGATACGCAGTATTTT.

The rearrangement links TRBV5-4 to TRBJ2-2; 14 nucleotides agree with TRBD2. CDR3 length: 18 amino acids. After removal of 4 bases from V and 1 base from J, the junction contained 6 bases not matched to a gene. CDR1 is SGHNT and CDR2 is YYREEE in the germline V gene (reference sequence). CDR3 in DNA: TGTGCCAGCAGCACTCGACTAGCGGGGGGGTGGAACACCGGGGAGCTGTTTTTT. It specifies CASSTRLAGGWNTGELFF.

V is TRBV3-1 (or the pseudogene TRBV3-2) and J is TRBJ2-2, with TRBD2 matching over 14 bases. J was trimmed by 1 base and V by 4 bases; bases with no gene match: 5. CDR3 length: 18 residues. Germline assignment: CDR1 LGHDT and CDR2 YNNKEL (reference sequence). The CDR3 nucleotides are TGTGCCAGCAGCCGTGGACTAGCGGGGGGATTGAACACCGGGGAGCTGTTTTTT. Translated, it gives CASSRGLAGGLNTGELFF.

This clone was counted between two and nine times. This CDR3 is CASSQGNTIYF. The CDR3 DNA reads TGTGCCAGCTCACAGGGAAACACCATATATTTT. The rearrangement uses TRBV18 and TRBJ1-3; unclear D gene. V was trimmed by 4 bases and J by 4 bases, leaving 2 bases between them. This CDR3 is 11 amino acids long. Germline CDR1 is KGHSH and CDR2 is LQKENI.

V and J are TRBV2 and TRBJ2-3, with 10 nucleotides matching TRBD2. The J segment lost 4 bases and the V segment lost 6 bases, leaving 13 bases of the junction unmatched. Germline CDR1 and CDR2: SNHLY and FYNNEI. The CDR3 runs 17 residues. For the CDR3, the DNA is TGTGCCAGCAGGGGAAGGGCTAGCGGGAGTATAGCAGATACGCAGTATTTT. It codes for CASRGRASGSIADTQYF.

V and J are TRBV19 and TRBJ1-4, with D uncertain. The CDR3 runs 14 residues. V was clipped by 2 bases and J by 3 bases, with 7 bases between them. Germline V gene sequence: CDR1 LNHDA, CDR2 SQIVND (reference sequence). CDR3 DNA: TGTGCCAGTAGTATAACCAACTCTAATGAAAAACTGTTTTTT. It translates to CASSITNSNEKLFF. Looking up the rest from reference TRBV19 and TRBJ1-4 gives the full variable domain: DGGITQSPKYLFRKEGQNVTLSCEQNLNHDAMYWYRQDPGQGLRLIYYSQIVNDFQKGDIAEGYSVSREKKESFPLTVTSAQKNPTAFYLCASSITNSNEKLFFGSGTQLSVL.

The table lists this clone with a few counts. J is TRBJ2-3 and V is TRBV4-1; D is unresolved. This CDR3 has 13 amino acids. V was trimmed by 4 bases and J by 4 bases, leaving 9 bases between them. In germline, CDR1 is MGHRA, CDR2 YSYEKL. The CDR3 coding sequence is TGCGCCAGCAGCCTGCTACCGGCAGATACGCAGTATTTT. It translates to CASSLLPADTQYF.

The chain has TRBV6-5 and TRBJ1-2, with no clear D. Looked up from germline, CDR1 is MNHEY and CDR2 is SVGAGI. This CDR3 is built from 12 residues. V lost 10 bases and J lost 0, with 9 bases in between. The CDR3 spells CATDVANYGYTF. The DNA for the CDR3 is TGTGCCACGGACGTAGCTAACTATGGCTACACCTTC.

The V and J genes are TRBV4-2 and TRBJ2-5, with 12 bases identical to TRBD2. The CDR3 is made up of 16 amino acids. From germline, CDR1 is LGHNA and CDR2 YNFKEQ. Trimming cost V 1 base and J 4 bases; bases outside gene matches: 4. The CDR3 DNA is TGTGCCAGCAGCCAAGTGGCTAGCGGGGGGGGAGAGACCCAGTACTTC. The encoded protein is CASSQVASGGGETQYF.

This clone came up a few times. This chain connects TRBV24-1 to TRBJ2-1, with D tentatively TRBD2 (6 bases). V lost 12 bases to trimming and J lost 0 bases, with 11 bases between them. CDR1 is KGHDR and CDR2 is SFDVKD in the germline V gene. The CDR3 covers 13 residues. Here the CDR3 reads CASEGSSYNEQFF. The CDR3 nucleotides read TGTGCCTCGGAGGGGAGCTCCTACAATGAGCAGTTCTTC.

The chain recombines TRBV19 with TRBJ2-1, with 7 bases that match TRBD1. CDR1 and CDR2 (germline): LNHDA, SQIVND (reference sequence). The CDR3 runs to 15 residues. The J segment lost 1 base and the V segment lost 7 bases, leaving 7 bases of the junction unmatched. The CDR3 DNA follows: TGTGCCAGTACCCCTACAGGGGCATCCTACAATGAGCAGTTCTTC. Protein product: CASTPTGASYNEQFF.